Listed here are 10 T cell receptor beta chains from one sample, sequenced in a study of vaccination and CD4 T cells after COVID-19. The Oncomine TCR Beta short-read assay generated sequence data from the DNA of cultured CD4+ T cells. TCRdb used MiXCR to reprocess the PCR reads, holding one entry per CDR3 protein. Here the sample spans around 7,000 distinct CDR3 sequences, roughly 50% being singletons. The treatment: approximately nine-day PBMC culture with coronavirus spike peptide pools or control peptides (ViraFEST assay). CD4+ T cells that came from the unexposed donor were collected before the COVID-19 pandemic (2011-2018). No antigens are known for them. The sample consisted of CD4+ T cells from blood, cultured in vitro. Receptor source: a human donor in good health.

This clonotype showed up just a few times. This sequence joins TRBV27 and TRBJ1-5, with D maybe TRBD1 (5 bases). Germline loops: CDR1 MNHEY, CDR2 SMNVEV (reference sequence). The V end was cut by 5 bases, the J end by 3 bases, with 20 bases between. The CDR3 consists of 17 residues. The CDR3 region is CASSPRGAGFTNQPQHF. CDR3 coding DNA: TGTGCCAGCAGTCCTCGCGGGGCAGGGTTTACCAATCAGCCCCAGCATTTT.

The V call is TRBV20-1, the J call TRBJ1-2; tentative D call: TRBD1 (6 bases). Germline CDR1 and CDR2: DFQATT and SNEGSKA (reference sequence). The CDR3 has 12 residues. The germline V and J ends were trimmed by 8 bases and 0 bases, with 10 bases remaining between them. The CDR3 bases are TGCAGTATACAGGGCGCTAACTATGGCTACACCTTC. It yields the protein CSIQGANYGYTF.

This clonotype was picked up one time. The chain combines TRBV19 with TRBJ1-5; D might be TRBD1 (5 bases). The CDR3 spans 18 residues. V gave up 2 bases and J gave up 4 bases, with 21 bases separating them. Germline V CDR1 and CDR2: LNHDA, SQIVND (reference sequence). CDR3 in amino acids: CASSIIEGTVLLNQPQHF. DNA of the CDR3: TGTGCCAGTAGTATAATAGAGGGGACGGTCCTTTTGAATCAGCCCCAGCATTTT.

The genes are TRBV2 and TRBJ1-6; 7 bases line up with TRBD1. The CDR3 extends over 15 amino acids. Per germline, CDR1 SNHLY and CDR2 FYNNEI. Trimming cost V 5 bases and J 8 bases; bases outside gene matches: 9. In nucleotides, the CDR3 is TGTGCCAGCAGTCTGAGTGGACAGGTAGATTCACCCCTCCACTTT. This gives the protein CASSLSGQVDSPLHF. The full variable domain, with the rest looked up from reference TRBV2 and TRBJ1-6, is EPEVTQTPSHQVTQMGQEVILRCVPISNHLYFYWYRQILGQKVEFLVSFYNNEISEKSEIFDDQFSVERPDGSNFTLKIRSTKLEDSAMYFCASSLSGQVDSPLHFGNGTRLTVT.

The chain recombines TRBV6-5 with TRBJ2-7; D not resolved. V was cut by 2 bases and J by 0 bases, with 14 bases left in between. Looked up from germline, CDR1 is MNHEY and CDR2 is SVGAGI. The CDR3 is 16 amino acids. The CDR3 loop reads CASSYTLGASSYEQYF. CDR3 bases: TGTGCCAGCAGTTACACATTGGGCGCCAGCTCCTACGAGCAGTACTTC.

The chain combines TRBV20-1 with TRBJ1-1; D remains unclear. The CDR3 loop spans 14 amino acids. In germline, CDR1 is DFQATT, CDR2 SNEGSKA (reference sequence). Trimming removed 0 bases from V and 5 bases from J, with 13 bases in between. The CDR3 is CSARDLGRWTEAFF. In DNA form, the CDR3 reads TGCAGTGCTAGAGATCTGGGGAGGTGGACTGAAGCTTTCTTT.

In this sample, this clonotype turned up a few times. V usage is TRBV6-5 and J usage is TRBJ1-1; a possible D gene is TRBD1 (6 bases). This CDR3 is built from 17 residues. The germline CDR1 and CDR2 sequences are MNHEY and SVGAGI. Trimming shortened V by 2 bases and J by 0 bases, and 16 bases separated the two germline ends. The CDR3 is CASSYLRGQWMNTEAFF. The CDR3 bases are TGTGCCAGCAGTTACCTTCGGGGGCAATGGATGAACACTGAAGCTTTCTTT.

This chain uses TRBV12-3 or TRBV12-4 with TRBJ2-4; D gene ambiguous. The CDR3 runs to 11 residues. The ends were cut back, 6 bases at V and 11 bases at J, with 11 bases in the middle. CDR3 region: CASSRLGFQYF. As DNA, the CDR3 is TGTGCCAGCAGCCGACTGGGGTTTCAGTACTTC.

The chain is built from TRBV20-1 and TRBJ1-4, with D unresolved. Germline assignment: CDR1 DFQATT and CDR2 SNEGSKA (reference sequence). The V end was cut by 6 bases, the J end by 0 bases, with 8 bases between. The CDR3 totals 13 residues. The CDR3 DNA follows: TGCAGTGCCAGGCATGCAACTAATGAAAAACTGTTTTTT. Translation gives CSARHATNEKLFF.

This clonotype was observed a handful of times. The rearrangement joins TRBV6-5 to TRBJ2-3; D possibly corresponds to TRBD2 (5 bases). From germline, CDR1 is MNHEY and CDR2 SVGAGI. CDR3 length: 13 amino acids. Trimming removed 2 bases at V and 6 bases at J, with 9 bases between. Here the CDR3 DNA reads TGTGCCAGCAGTTACGGTACGGGGGATACGCAGTATTTT. Encoded protein: CASSYGTGDTQYF.